These 2 T cell receptor beta chains originate from one sample sequenced in a study of chemoradiotherapy in HPV16-positive cancers. Libraries were prepared by immunoSEQ multiplex PCR; TCRdb keeps only in-frame clonotypes and omits some of them. This sample has approximately 13,000 clones, with 80% to 90% found just once. The sequences come from blood, collected from a patient who underwent chemoradiotherapy. These receptors came from a human donor with HPV-associated anogenital cancer.

The chain recombines TRBV7-9 with TRBJ2-7; D is undetermined. The V gene's germline CDR1 is SEHNR and CDR2 FQNEAQ (reference sequence). Between the trimmed V and J ends, which lost 2 bases and 3 bases, there was a span of 2 bases. The CDR3 extends over 11 amino acids. CDR3 amino acids: CASSLNYEQYF. The CDR3 DNA follows: TGTGCCAGCAGCTTAAACTACGAGCAGTACTTC.

The CDR3: CASRAQRYNEQFF. The CDR3 bases are TGTGCCAGCAGGGCCCAAAGATACAATGAGCAGTTCTTC. The chain links TRBV5-4 to TRBJ2-1; D is unclear. Trimming took 5 bases from V and 4 from J, leaving 10 bases between them. Germline CDR1 reads SGHNT; CDR2 reads YYREEE (reference sequence). The CDR3 contains 13 residues. The variable domain in full, with the rest retrieved from reference TRBV5-4 and TRBJ2-1, is ETGVTQSPTHLIKTRGQQVTLRCSSQSGHNTVSWYQQALGQGPQFIFQYYREEENGRGNFPPRFSGLQFPNYSSELNVNALELDDSALYLCASRAQRYNEQFFGPGTRLTVL.